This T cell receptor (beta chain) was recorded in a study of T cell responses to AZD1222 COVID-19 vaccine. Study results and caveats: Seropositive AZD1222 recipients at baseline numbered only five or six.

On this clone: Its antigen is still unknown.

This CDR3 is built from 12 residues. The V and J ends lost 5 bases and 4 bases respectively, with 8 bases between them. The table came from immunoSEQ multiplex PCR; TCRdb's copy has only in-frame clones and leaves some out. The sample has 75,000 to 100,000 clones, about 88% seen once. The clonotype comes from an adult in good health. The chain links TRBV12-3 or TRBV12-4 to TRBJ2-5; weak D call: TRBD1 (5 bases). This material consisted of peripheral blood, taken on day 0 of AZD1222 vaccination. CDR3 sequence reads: CASSQTGETQYF. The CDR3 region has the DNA TGTGCCAGCAGTCAAACAGGAGAGACCCAGTACTTC.